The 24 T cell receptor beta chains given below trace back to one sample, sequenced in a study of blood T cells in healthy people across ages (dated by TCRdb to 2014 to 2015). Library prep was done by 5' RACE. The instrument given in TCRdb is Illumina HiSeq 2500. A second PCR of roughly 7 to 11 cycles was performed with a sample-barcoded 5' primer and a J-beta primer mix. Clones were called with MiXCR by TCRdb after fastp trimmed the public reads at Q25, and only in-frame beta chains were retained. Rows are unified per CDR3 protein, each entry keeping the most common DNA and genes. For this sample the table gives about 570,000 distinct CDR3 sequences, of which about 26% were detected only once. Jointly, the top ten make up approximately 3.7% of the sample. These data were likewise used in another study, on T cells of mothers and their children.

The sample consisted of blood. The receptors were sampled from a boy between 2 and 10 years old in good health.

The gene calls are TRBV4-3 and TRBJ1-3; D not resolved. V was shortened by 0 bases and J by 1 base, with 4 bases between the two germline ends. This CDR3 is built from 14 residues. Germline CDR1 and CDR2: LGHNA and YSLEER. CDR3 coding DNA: TGCGCCAGCAGCCAAGAACAGTCTGGAAACACCATATATTTT. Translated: CASSQEQSGNTIYF.

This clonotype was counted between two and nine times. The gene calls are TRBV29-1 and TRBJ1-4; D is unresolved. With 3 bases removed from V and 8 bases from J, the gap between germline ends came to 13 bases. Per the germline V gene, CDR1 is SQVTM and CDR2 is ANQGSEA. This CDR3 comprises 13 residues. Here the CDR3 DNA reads TGCAGCGTTGAGGCGCACAAAGGGGAAAAACTGTTTTTT. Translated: CSVEAHKGEKLFF.

As DNA, the CDR3 is TGCAGCGTTGTAGGGAGTATGGACAATGAGCAGTTCTTC. It codes for CSVVGSMDNEQFF. This chain links TRBV29-1 with TRBJ2-1, with D tentatively TRBD2 (5 bases). This CDR3 has 13 amino acids. Trimming cost V 4 bases and J 5 bases, with 12 bases left between them. Germline CDR1 reads SQVTM; CDR2 reads ANQGSEA.

The CDR3 DNA sequence: TGTGCTAGTGGTGATGGCAATGAGCAGTTCTTC. Encoded protein: CASGDGNEQFF. The chain is built from TRBV12-5 and TRBJ2-1; the D is unclear. With 5 bases removed from V and 6 bases from J, the gap between germline ends came to 5 bases. The CDR3 totals 11 residues. CDR1 and CDR2 (germline): LGHNT, FRNRAP.

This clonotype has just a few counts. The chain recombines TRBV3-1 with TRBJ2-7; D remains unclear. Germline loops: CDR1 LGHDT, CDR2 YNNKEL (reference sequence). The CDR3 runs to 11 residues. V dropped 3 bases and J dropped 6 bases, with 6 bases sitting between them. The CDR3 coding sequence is TGTGCCAGCAGCCATGGGTCCGAGCAGTACTTC. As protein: CASSHGSEQYF.

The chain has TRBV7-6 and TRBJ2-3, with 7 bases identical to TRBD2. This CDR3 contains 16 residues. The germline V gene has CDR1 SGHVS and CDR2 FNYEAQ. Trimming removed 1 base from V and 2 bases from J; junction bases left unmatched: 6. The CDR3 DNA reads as TGTGCCAGCAGCTTAGAGGGACTACCTTTCACAGATACGCAGTATTTT. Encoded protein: CASSLEGLPFTDTQYF.

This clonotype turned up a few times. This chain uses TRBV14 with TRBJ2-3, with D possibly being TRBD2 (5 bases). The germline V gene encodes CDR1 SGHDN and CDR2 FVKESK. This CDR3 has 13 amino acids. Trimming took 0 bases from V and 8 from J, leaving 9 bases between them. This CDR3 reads CASSQDPAGTQYF. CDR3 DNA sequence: TGTGCCAGCAGCCAAGACCCGGCGGGTACGCAGTATTTT.

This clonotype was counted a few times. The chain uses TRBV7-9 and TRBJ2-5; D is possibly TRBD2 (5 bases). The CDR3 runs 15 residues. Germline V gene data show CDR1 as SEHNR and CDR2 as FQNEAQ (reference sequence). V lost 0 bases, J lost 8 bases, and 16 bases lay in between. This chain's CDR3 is CASSLARAEHPTQYF. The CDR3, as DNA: TGTGCCAGCAGCTTAGCGCGAGCGGAACACCCCACCCAGTACTTC.

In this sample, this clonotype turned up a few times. The CDR3 DNA follows: TGCGCCAGCAGCTTGGCGACGGACGTGAACACTGAAGCTTTCTTT. This translates into CASSLATDVNTEAFF. The rearrangement joins TRBV5-1 to TRBJ1-1; D remains ambiguous. The germline gives CDR1 SGHRS, CDR2 YFSETQ. The CDR3 loop spans 15 amino acids. V was shortened by 0 bases and J by 0 bases, with 9 bases between the two germline ends.

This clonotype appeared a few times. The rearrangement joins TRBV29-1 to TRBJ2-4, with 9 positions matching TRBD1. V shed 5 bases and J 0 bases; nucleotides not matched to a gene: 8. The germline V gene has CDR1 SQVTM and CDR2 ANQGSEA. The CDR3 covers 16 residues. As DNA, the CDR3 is TGCAGCGTTAAGGGGACAGGGTTCCTAGCCAAAAACATTCAGTACTTC. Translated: CSVKGTGFLAKNIQYF.

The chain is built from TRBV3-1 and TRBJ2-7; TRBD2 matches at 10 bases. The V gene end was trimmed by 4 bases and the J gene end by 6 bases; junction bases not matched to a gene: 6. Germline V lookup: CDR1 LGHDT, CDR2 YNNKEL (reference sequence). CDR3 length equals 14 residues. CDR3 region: CASSLGTSEGEQYF. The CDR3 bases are TGTGCCAGCAGCCTTGGGACTAGCGAGGGCGAGCAGTACTTC.

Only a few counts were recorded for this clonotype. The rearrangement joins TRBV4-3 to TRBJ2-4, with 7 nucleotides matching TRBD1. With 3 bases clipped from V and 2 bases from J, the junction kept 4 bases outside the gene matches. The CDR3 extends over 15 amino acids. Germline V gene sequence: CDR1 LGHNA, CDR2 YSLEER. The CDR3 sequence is CASSHLTGPKNIQYF. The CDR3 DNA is TGCGCCAGCAGCCACCTGACAGGGCCCAAAAACATTCAGTACTTC.

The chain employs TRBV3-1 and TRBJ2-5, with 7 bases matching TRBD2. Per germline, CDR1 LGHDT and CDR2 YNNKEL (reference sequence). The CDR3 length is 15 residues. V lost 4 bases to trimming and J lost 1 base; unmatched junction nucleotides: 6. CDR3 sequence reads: CASSPSGGRQETQYF. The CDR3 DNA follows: TGTGCCAGCAGCCCTTCGGGAGGACGCCAAGAGACCCAGTACTTC.

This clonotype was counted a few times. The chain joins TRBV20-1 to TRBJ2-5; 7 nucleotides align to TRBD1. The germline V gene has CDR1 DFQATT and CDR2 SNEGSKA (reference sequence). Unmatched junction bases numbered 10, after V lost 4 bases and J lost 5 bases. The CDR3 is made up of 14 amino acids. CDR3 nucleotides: TGCAGTGCTAAACCGTTAGGGGGCGAGGAGACCCAGTACTTC. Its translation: CSAKPLGGEETQYF.

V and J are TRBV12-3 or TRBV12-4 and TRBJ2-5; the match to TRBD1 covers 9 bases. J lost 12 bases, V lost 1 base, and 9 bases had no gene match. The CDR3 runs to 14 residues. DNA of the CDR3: TGTGCCAGCAGTTTAGGAGGGACAGGGTCGGACGAGTACTTC. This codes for CASSLGGTGSDEYF.

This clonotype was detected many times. The CDR3 DNA reads TGCGCCAGCAGCCGGTCGGGACAGGGGCTCGGTCAGACCCAGTACTTC. Amino acid sequence: CASSRSGQGLGQTQYF. The gene calls are TRBV4-3 and TRBJ2-5, with TRBD1 identical over 10 bases. The CDR3 has 16 residues. V was pared by 4 bases and J by 6 bases, with 11 bases of the junction left unmatched. Germline loops: CDR1 LGHNA, CDR2 YSLEER.

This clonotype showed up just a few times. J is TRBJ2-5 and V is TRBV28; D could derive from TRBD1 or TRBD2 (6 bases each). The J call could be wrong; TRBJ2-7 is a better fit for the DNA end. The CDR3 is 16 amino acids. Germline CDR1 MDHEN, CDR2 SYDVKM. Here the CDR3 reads CASTSGGGRGLYEQYF. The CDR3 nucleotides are TGTGCCAGCACCTCGGGTGGGGGCAGGGGACTCTACGAGCAGTACTTC.

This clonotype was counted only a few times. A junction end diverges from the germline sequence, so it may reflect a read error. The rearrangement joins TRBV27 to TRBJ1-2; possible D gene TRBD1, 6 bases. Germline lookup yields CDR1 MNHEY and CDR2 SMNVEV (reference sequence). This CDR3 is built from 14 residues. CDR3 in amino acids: CASSVSPGADGYTF. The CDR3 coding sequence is TGTGCCAGCAGTGTATCCCCGGGGGCGGATGGCTACACCTTC.

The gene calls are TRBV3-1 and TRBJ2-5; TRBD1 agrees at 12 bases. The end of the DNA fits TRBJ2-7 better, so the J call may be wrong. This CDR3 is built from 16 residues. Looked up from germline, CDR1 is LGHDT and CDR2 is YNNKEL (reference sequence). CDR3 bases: TGTGCCAGCAGCCAAGTGGGACAGGGGGCATCCTACGAGCAGTACTTC. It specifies CASSQVGQGASYEQYF.

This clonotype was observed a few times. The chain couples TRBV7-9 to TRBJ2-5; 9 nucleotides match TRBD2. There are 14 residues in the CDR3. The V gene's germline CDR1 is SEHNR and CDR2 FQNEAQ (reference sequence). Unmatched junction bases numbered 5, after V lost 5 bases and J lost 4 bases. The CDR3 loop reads CASSPLAGRETQYF. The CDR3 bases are TGTGCCAGCAGCCCCCTAGCGGGGAGAGAGACCCAGTACTTC.

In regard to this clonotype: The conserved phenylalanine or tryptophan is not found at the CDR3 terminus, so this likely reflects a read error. CDR3 protein: CASIWDRVGNTEAFS. CDR3 nucleotides: TGTGCCAGCATTTGGGACAGGGTCGGGAACACTGAAGCTTTCTCT. V gene TRBV2 combines with J gene TRBJ1-1, with 9 bases aligning to TRBD1. Germline CDR1 is SNHLY and CDR2 is FYNNEI. The CDR3 has 15 residues. The V segment lost 7 bases and the J segment 1 base; nucleotides outside the gene matches: 7.

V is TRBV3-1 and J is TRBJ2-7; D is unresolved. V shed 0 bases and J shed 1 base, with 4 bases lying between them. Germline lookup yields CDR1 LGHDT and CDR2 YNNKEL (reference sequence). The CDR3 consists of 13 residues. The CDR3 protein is CASSQEPSYEQYF. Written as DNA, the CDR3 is TGTGCCAGCAGCCAAGAGCCTTCCTACGAGCAGTACTTC.

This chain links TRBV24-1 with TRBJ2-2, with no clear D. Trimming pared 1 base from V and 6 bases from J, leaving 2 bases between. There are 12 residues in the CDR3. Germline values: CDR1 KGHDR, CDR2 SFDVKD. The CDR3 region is CATSDFPGELFF. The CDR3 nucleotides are TGTGCCACCAGTGATTTTCCCGGGGAGCTGTTTTTT.

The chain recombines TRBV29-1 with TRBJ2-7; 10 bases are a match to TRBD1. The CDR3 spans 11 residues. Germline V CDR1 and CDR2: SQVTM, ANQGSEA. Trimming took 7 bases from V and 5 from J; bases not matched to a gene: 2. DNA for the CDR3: TGCAGCGGGGGACAGGGGAACGAGCAGTACTTC. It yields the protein CSGGQGNEQYF.